The T cell receptor beta chain described here comes from a study of T cell changes during pregnancy in multiple sclerosis. Using immunoSEQ multiplex PCR, the repertoire was profiled, and TCRdb retains in-frame clones only, with some absent. The sample comprises about 57,000 clones, 85% to 95% of which are singletons, and about 0.75% rests with the top ten. Germline values: CDR1 SGHRS, CDR2 YFSETQ. Trimming took off 0 bases at V and 2 bases at J, with 11 bases between the two ends. The CDR3 totals 15 residues. The chain couples TRBV5-1 to TRBJ2-5; weak D call: TRBD1 (6 bases). The sample was CD4+ T cells from peripheral blood mononuclear cells, taken in the third trimester of pregnancy. The clonotype originates from a female donor with multiple sclerosis, enrolled in a pregnancy study. The CDR3, as DNA: TGCGCCAGCAGCTTGGGACCCCAGGGGCAAGAGACCCAGTACTTC. Protein: CASSLGPQGQETQYF.